The 20 T cell receptor beta chains presented below share a single source sample, sequenced in a study of regulatory T cells in long-lasting Graves disease. Libraries of TCR beta came from iRepertoire HTBI primers plus Arm-PCR of CDR3 regions. TCRdb used MiXCR to reprocess the multiplex PCR reads, holding one entry per CDR3 protein. Counted here are 350,000 to 450,000 distinct CDR3 sequences, under 25% occurring once; the ten biggest clones make up 14%. The time point is: persistent/refractory GD, antithyroid drugs over 5 years with positive TRAb. Extracted RNA from PBMCs served as the source of the TCR library. This sample comprised peripheral blood mononuclear cells (PBMCs), obtained when the disease was refractory, from a patient treated with antithyroid drugs. The receptors stem from a female donor with Graves disease.

The chain uses TRBV20-1 and TRBJ1-4; D is unresolved. V was trimmed by 3 bases and J by 0 bases, leaving 11 bases between them. This CDR3 has 15 amino acids. Looked up from germline, CDR1 is DFQATT and CDR2 is SNEGSKA (reference sequence). CDR3 coding DNA: TGCAGTGCTAGGCAAGGGTTTGCAACTAATGAAAAACTGTTTTTT. This translates into CSARQGFATNEKLFF.

The table lists this clonotype with a few counts. V and J are TRBV29-1 and TRBJ1-4; D is undetermined. V lost 7 bases to trimming and J lost 7 bases, with 13 bases between them. Germline loops: CDR1 SQVTM, CDR2 ANQGSEA. This CDR3 is built from 12 residues. For the CDR3, the DNA is TGCAGCGCCATGTTGGGCTCTGAAAAACTGTTTTTT. Its translation is CSAMLGSEKLFF. The full variable domain, with the rest looked up from reference TRBV29-1 and TRBJ1-4, is SAVISQKPSRDICQRGTSLTIQCQVDSQVTMMFWYRQQPGQSLTLIATANQGSEATYESGFVIDKFPISRPNLTFSTLTVSNMSPEDSSIYLCSAMLGSEKLFFGSGTQLSVL.

CDR3 sequence (DNA): TGTGCCAGCAGTCTCACCTCGGGAGTTATCAATGAGCAGTTCTTC. It encodes CASSLTSGVINEQFF. The V and J genes are TRBV28 and TRBJ2-5; tentatively, D is TRBD2 (6 bases). The DNA matches TRBJ2-1 better at its end, which makes the J call doubtful. Germline CDR1 and CDR2: MDHEN and SYDVKM. This CDR3 is built from 15 residues.

This clonotype occurred many times. The chain has TRBV2 and TRBJ2-5, with a tentative D call TRBD1 (5 bases). Germline V lookup: CDR1 SNHLY, CDR2 FYNNEI. V was shortened by 2 bases and J by 1 base, with 8 bases between the two germline ends. The CDR3 runs 14 residues. The CDR3 DNA reads TGTGCCAGCAGTGAACGGCAGGGCCAAGAGACCCAGTACTTC. This codes for CASSERQGQETQYF.

The chain joins TRBV29-1 to TRBJ2-1; 8 nucleotides agree with TRBD2. V was clipped by 6 bases and J by 6 bases; unmatched bases: 10. The CDR3 runs to 14 residues. In germline, CDR1 is SQVTM, CDR2 ANQGSEA. Here the CDR3 reads CSVAGTSRSNEQFF. The DNA of the CDR3 is TGCAGCGTAGCCGGGACTAGTAGGAGCAATGAGCAGTTCTTC.

The chain couples TRBV20-1 to TRBJ2-3, with TRBD2 matching 7 bases. The trim removed 2 bases at V and 2 bases at J, leaving 4 bases unmatched. Per germline, CDR1 DFQATT and CDR2 SNEGSKA (reference sequence). CDR3 length: 14 amino acids. CDR3 nucleotides: TGCAGTGCTAGACTAGCGGAGTTCACAGATACGCAGTATTTT. Its protein product is CSARLAEFTDTQYF.

This clonotype has more than one count but fewer than ten. The rearrangement links TRBV19 to TRBJ2-7; D perhaps matches TRBD2 (7 bases). V lost 4 bases and J 4 bases, leaving 14 bases between the germline ends. CDR1 is LNHDA, CDR2 SQIVND, per germline (reference sequence). The CDR3 is made up of 14 amino acids. DNA for the CDR3: TGTGCCAGTAGTAAGCGGGACATAAAGTACGAGCAGTACTTC. It encodes CASSKRDIKYEQYF.

This clonotype appeared many times. An end of the junction differs from the germline gene, which may be a read error. The chain recombines TRBV5-1 with TRBJ1-4, with TRBD1 as a possible D gene (5 bases). The CDR3 contains 15 residues. Germline-derived CDR1 and CDR2 are SGHRS and YFSETQ. The CDR3 spells CASSLDSATNEKLFF. CDR3 DNA sequence: TGTGCCAGCAGTCTTGACAGCGCAACTAATGAAAAACTGTTTTTT.

In its sample, this clonotype was seen many times. The chain carries TRBV20-1 and TRBJ2-7, with TRBD2 matching over 7 bases. From germline, CDR1 is DFQATT and CDR2 SNEGSKA (reference sequence). This CDR3 has 14 residues. V was clipped by 6 bases and J by 0 bases; unmatched bases: 8. The DNA for the CDR3 is TGCAGTGCCGCGCCTGGCGGGAGCTCCTACGAGCAGTACTTC. Residues: CSAAPGGSSYEQYF.

This clonotype was seen repeatedly, ten times or more. The chain recombines TRBV20-1 with TRBJ2-7; 8 bases map to TRBD1. The germline CDR1 and CDR2 sequences are DFQATT and SNEGSKA (reference sequence). CDR3 length equals 14 residues. The ends lost 6 bases at V and 1 base at J; junction bases unmatched: 8. The CDR3 DNA reads TGCAGTGCCCGACTTGGGACAGGTTCCTACGAGCAGTACTTC. It is translated as CSARLGTGSYEQYF.

CDR3 nucleotide sequence: TGTGCCAGCAGTTACGGACAGGGACATCAGCCCCAGCATTTT. It encodes CASSYGQGHQPQHF. The chain carries TRBV6-9 and TRBJ1-5; the match to TRBD1 covers 8 bases. CDR1 is MNHGY and CDR2 is SVAAGI in the germline V gene. The CDR3 length is 14 residues. V lost 3 bases to trimming and J lost 5 bases; unmatched junction nucleotides: 3.

This clonotype showed up just once. A much larger clone differs by one base, so this may be a read error. The chain has TRBV30 and TRBJ2-2; 7 bases match TRBD1. The length of the CDR3 is 13 residues. Trimming at V came to 1 base and at J to 7 bases, leaving 3 bases not matched to a gene. Germline CDR1 is GTSNPN and CDR2 is SVGIG (reference sequence). The CDR3 is CAWSGQGLGELFF. In nucleotides, the CDR3 is TGTGCCTGGAGTGGACAGGGTCTCGGGGAGCTGTTTTTT.

This sequence joins TRBV7-3 and TRBJ2-1, with D possibly being TRBD2 (5 bases). The CDR3 runs 13 residues. V shed 8 bases and J shed 6 bases, with 14 bases lying between them. The germline gives CDR1 SGHTA, CDR2 FQGTGA. Here the CDR3 DNA reads TGTGCCAGCGCGGTTGAGCGGAGCAATGAGCAGTTCTTC. This gives the protein CASAVERSNEQFF.

This clonotype was detected many times. The rearrangement links TRBV11-2 to TRBJ2-7; D remains ambiguous. V lost 1 base to trimming and J lost 0 bases, with 10 bases between them. Germline lookup yields CDR1 SGHAT and CDR2 FQNNGV. This CDR3 has 15 residues. The chain's CDR3 is CASSLVPISSYEQYF. The CDR3 nucleotides are TGTGCCAGCAGCTTAGTGCCTATAAGCTCCTACGAGCAGTACTTC.

The sample holds a few counts of this clonotype. This chain connects TRBV5-1 to TRBJ2-2, with 10 bases lining up with TRBD2. The CDR3 consists of 16 residues. The germline gives CDR1 SGHRS, CDR2 YFSETQ. The V gene end was trimmed by 3 bases and the J gene end by 3 bases; junction bases not matched to a gene: 5. Written as DNA, the CDR3 is TGCGCCAGCAGCTCTGCGCTAGCGGGAGACACCGGGGAGCTGTTTTTT. This codes for CASSSALAGDTGELFF.

The chain combines TRBV2 with TRBJ1-5; 9 bases are a match to TRBD1. CDR3 length equals 15 residues. Germline CDR1 is SNHLY and CDR2 is FYNNEI. Germline trimming cut 3 bases from V and 4 bases from J; bases unmatched to any gene: 4. Here the CDR3 DNA reads TGTGCCAGCAGTGAGCAGACAGGGGGGAATCAGCCCCAGCATTTT. It translates to CASSEQTGGNQPQHF.

The sample holds a few counts of this clonotype. The chain couples TRBV15 to TRBJ2-2; tentatively, D is TRBD1 (6 bases). CDR1 is LNHNV and CDR2 is YYDKDF in the germline V gene (reference sequence). The CDR3 spans 15 residues. The V end was cut by 10 bases, the J end by 1 base, with 16 bases between. Here the CDR3 DNA reads TGTGCCATCTCGAGGAAACAGGGGAACACCGGGGAGCTGTTTTTT. It translates to CAISRKQGNTGELFF.

The chain employs TRBV20-1 and TRBJ2-3, with 8 nucleotides matching TRBD2. The length of the CDR3 is 16 residues. Germline CDR1 and CDR2: DFQATT and SNEGSKA (reference sequence). The V gene end was trimmed by 5 bases and the J gene end by 4 bases; junction bases not matched to a gene: 14. The CDR3 sequence: CSAPPGGPSPADTQYF. The CDR3 coding sequence is TGCAGTGCTCCACCGGGAGGGCCCTCCCCCGCAGATACGCAGTATTTT.

This clonotype was detected ten times or more. The J gene is TRBJ1-6, the V gene TRBV3-1; no firm D call. The CDR3 sequence is 16 residues long. V dropped 4 bases and J dropped 6 bases, with 16 bases sitting between them. The germline V gene encodes CDR1 LGHDT and CDR2 YNNKEL (reference sequence). Here the CDR3 reads CASSPISPLGNSPLHF. CDR3 in DNA: TGTGCCAGCAGCCCGATTTCACCCTTGGGTAATTCACCCCTCCACTTT.

Many counts were recorded for this clonotype. CDR3 nucleotide sequence: TGTGCCAGCAGTGAAATCGGCCTAGCGGGAACCTACGAGCAGTACTTC. It codes for CASSEIGLAGTYEQYF. The chain links TRBV6-1 to TRBJ2-7, with 9 bases that match TRBD2. J lost 2 bases, V lost 2 bases, and 7 bases had no gene match. Germline V gene data show CDR1 as MNHNS and CDR2 as SASEGT. The length of the CDR3 is 16 residues.